Presented here are 17 T cell receptor beta chains from one specimen sequenced in a study of T cells in Graves' hyperthyroidism and ophthalmopathy. TCR beta CDR3 sequences were amplified from RNA transcripts. HTBI primers were the set used in a first-round RT-PCR of the TCR CDR3. TCRdb used MiXCR to reprocess the multiplex PCR reads, holding one entry per CDR3 protein. The sample consists of under 400,000 distinct CDR3 sequences, approximately 15% of them appearing once. Source material: blood. The receptors stem from a woman aged 55-69 years with Graves' hyperthyroidism.

This clonotype was observed many times. The V and J genes are TRBV6-1 and TRBJ2-3; a weak D match, TRBD2 (5 bases). From germline, CDR1 is MNHNS and CDR2 SASEGT. The CDR3 is 18 amino acids. Trimming pared 5 bases from V and 1 base from J, leaving 22 bases between. The CDR3 loop reads CASSNGPHGLAGTDTQYF. The CDR3 bases are TGTGCCAGCAGTAACGGCCCCCACGGGCTAGCCGGCACAGATACGCAGTATTTT.

This clonotype has a count of ten or more. V gene TRBV20-1 combines with J gene TRBJ2-1; a weak D match, TRBD2 (6 bases). This CDR3 is 14 amino acids long. CDR1 and CDR2 (germline): DFQATT, SNEGSKA (reference sequence). The V gene lost 0 bases and the J gene lost 10 bases, with 16 bases spanning the gap. Here the CDR3 DNA reads TGCAGTGCTAGAGAGGGGACTTCTCAAGGAGAGCAGTTCTTC. It encodes CSAREGTSQGEQFF.

Ten or more counts support this clonotype. The chain employs TRBV2 and TRBJ2-7, with D possibly being TRBD1 (6 bases). The CDR3 spans 16 residues. The germline CDR1 and CDR2 sequences are SNHLY and FYNNEI. Deletions cut 0 bases from V and 2 bases from J, with 14 bases between. This CDR3 is CASSEAQNRDTYEQYF. CDR3 bases: TGTGCCAGCAGTGAAGCCCAGAACAGGGATACCTACGAGCAGTACTTC.

This clonotype was seen ten or more times. The V gene is TRBV11-2, the J gene TRBJ2-5; unclear D gene. Per the germline V gene, CDR1 is SGHAT and CDR2 is FQNNGV. This CDR3 region has 13 residues. V lost 2 bases to trimming and J lost 0 bases, with 4 bases between them. This chain's CDR3 is CASSLTYQETQYF. The CDR3 nucleotides read TGTGCCAGCAGCTTAACGTACCAAGAGACCCAGTACTTC.

This clonotype has just a few counts. The chain has TRBV27 and TRBJ1-1; D remains ambiguous. CDR1 is MNHEY, CDR2 SMNVEV, per germline (reference sequence). The CDR3 has 14 residues. The V and J ends lost 6 bases and 4 bases respectively, with 15 bases between them. CDR3 coding DNA: TGTGCCAGCAGCCCCGGGTTCCAGGCCACTGAAGCTTTCTTT. It codes for CASSPGFQATEAFF.

V gene TRBV5-1 combines with J gene TRBJ2-3, with TRBD2 matching over 14 bases. Germline V gene lookup returns CDR1 SGHRS and CDR2 YFSETQ. This CDR3 comprises 17 residues. The trim removed 2 bases at V and 4 bases at J, leaving 6 bases unmatched. CDR3 sequence (DNA): TGCGCCAGCAGCTTTCGACTAGCGGGAGGGCGGGCAGATACGCAGTATTTT. This sequence encodes CASSFRLAGGRADTQYF.

Many counts were recorded for this clonotype. V gene TRBV7-8 combines with J gene TRBJ2-5; possibly TRBD1 for D (5 bases). The V end was cut by 7 bases, the J end by 2 bases, with 20 bases between. This CDR3 has 16 amino acids. The germline CDR1 and CDR2 sequences are SGHVS and FQNEAQ. This CDR3 is CASTNRAGPFQETQYF. The CDR3 DNA sequence: TGTGCCAGCACCAATAGGGCAGGGCCATTTCAAGAGACCCAGTACTTC.

This clonotype was counted ten times or more. The chain joins TRBV6-2 or TRBV6-3 to TRBJ2-1, with D possibly being TRBD2 (6 bases). V was clipped by 6 bases and J by 0 bases, with 12 bases between them. The CDR3 consists of 15 residues. CDR1 MNHEY and CDR2 SVGEGT come from the germline V gene. The CDR3, as DNA: TGTGCCAGCAGGGGTCGGGGGAGCTCCTACAATGAGCAGTTCTTC. It is translated as CASRGRGSSYNEQFF.

This clonotype showed up many times. The rearrangement uses TRBV6-1 and TRBJ2-3; possibly TRBD2 for D (6 bases). Looked up from germline, CDR1 is MNHNS and CDR2 is SASEGT. V was trimmed by 3 bases and J by 3 bases, leaving 10 bases between them. This CDR3 is built from 14 residues. This CDR3 reads CASSDQGLTDTQYF. In nucleotides, the CDR3 is TGTGCCAGCAGTGACCAGGGACTGACAGATACGCAGTATTTT.

This clonotype was detected ten times or more. V usage is TRBV6-1 and J usage is TRBJ2-3; TRBD2 agrees at 11 bases. V was pared by 4 bases and J by 7 bases, with 7 bases of the junction left unmatched. Looked up from germline, CDR1 is MNHNS and CDR2 is SASEGT. The CDR3 consists of 15 residues. CDR3 bases: TGTGCCAGCAGTGTTCTAGCGGGAGGCATGAATACGCAGTATTTT. Translating gives CASSVLAGGMNTQYF.

This clonotype appeared many times. J is TRBJ1-5 and V is TRBV27, with 8 nucleotides matching TRBD1. J lost 7 bases, V lost 2 bases, and 13 bases had no gene match. The CDR3 has 17 residues. CDR1 MNHEY and CDR2 SMNVEV come from the germline V gene (reference sequence). This CDR3 is CASSLGPRQGFRQPQHF. Here the CDR3 DNA reads TGTGCCAGCAGTTTAGGCCCCCGACAGGGGTTCAGGCAGCCCCAGCATTTT.

This clonotype was counted a few times. Being one base from a much bigger clone, this may be a read error. The chain recombines TRBV10-3 with TRBJ1-2; D is unclear. Trimming took 5 bases from V and 2 from J, leaving 9 bases between them. Germline values: CDR1 ENHRY, CDR2 SYGVKD. The CDR3 loop spans 13 amino acids. CDR3 in DNA: TGTGCCATCAGTTACGTAGGGAACTATGGCTACACCTTC. Protein product: CAISYVGNYGYTF.

This clonotype showed up just once. The V gene is TRBV6-2 or TRBV6-3, the J gene TRBJ2-5, with D possibly TRBD1 on 6 matching bases. The ends were cut back, 6 bases at V and 9 bases at J, with 23 bases in the middle. CDR1 MNHEY and CDR2 SVGEGT come from the germline V gene. CDR3 size: 15 residues. Here the CDR3 reads CASRDRSGVYGAQYF. In nucleotides, the CDR3 is TGTGCCAGCAGGGACAGAAGCGGAGTATATGGGGCCCAGTACTTC.

The chain joins TRBV10-3 to TRBJ2-1, with 9 positions matching TRBD1. CDR1 and CDR2 from the germline V gene are ENHRY and SYGVKD. The CDR3 consists of 17 residues. With 3 bases clipped from V and 0 bases from J, the junction kept 6 bases outside the gene matches. CDR3 sequence: CAISDGQGIASYNEQFF. The CDR3 region has the DNA TGTGCCATCAGTGATGGACAGGGGATTGCCTCCTACAATGAGCAGTTCTTC.

V usage is TRBV13 and J usage is TRBJ2-1; 7 bases are a match to TRBD2. V lost 5 bases to trimming and J lost 9 bases; unmatched junction nucleotides: 16. CDR3 length: 16 residues. Germline V lookup: CDR1 PRHDT, CDR2 FYEKMQ (reference sequence). CDR3 DNA: TGTGCCAGCAGCGCCTCGATCGGCGGGAGCTTTGGTGAGCAGTTCTTC. Its translation: CASSASIGGSFGEQFF. The whole variable domain, filled in from reference TRBV13 and TRBJ2-1, reads AAGVIQSPRHLIKEKRETATLKCYPIPRHDTVYWYQQGPGQDPQFLISFYEKMQSDKGSIPDRFSAQQFSDYHSELNMSSLELGDSALYFCASSASIGGSFGEQFFGPGTRLTVL.

There are many counts of this clonotype. The gene calls are TRBV3-1 and TRBJ1-1; maybe TRBD1 (6 bases). CDR3 length: 15 residues. V lost 1 base and J lost 1, with 10 bases in between. Germline V gives CDR1 LGHDT, CDR2 YNNKEL (reference sequence). CDR3 DNA sequence: TGTGCCAGCAGCCAAGCCGACAGGCCGAACACTGAAGCTTTCTTT. It specifies CASSQADRPNTEAFF. Full variable domain (outside the CDR3, taken from reference TRBV3-1 and TRBJ1-1): DTAVSQTPKYLVTQMGNDKSIKCEQNLGHDTMYWYKQDSKKFLKIMFSYNNKELIINETVPNRFSPKSPDKAHLNLHINSLELGDSAVYFCASSQADRPNTEAFFGQGTRLTVV.

This clonotype has at least ten counts. For the CDR3, the DNA is TGTGCCAGCAGCTTGGCCGGACAGGGGGACACCGGGGAGCTGTTTTTT. This gives the protein CASSLAGQGDTGELFF. This chain joins TRBV7-3 and TRBJ2-2; 10 bases map to TRBD1. The CDR3 sequence is 16 residues long. The V and J ends lost 3 bases and 3 bases, in that order; junction bases with no gene match: 4. In germline, CDR1 is SGHTA, CDR2 FQGTGA.